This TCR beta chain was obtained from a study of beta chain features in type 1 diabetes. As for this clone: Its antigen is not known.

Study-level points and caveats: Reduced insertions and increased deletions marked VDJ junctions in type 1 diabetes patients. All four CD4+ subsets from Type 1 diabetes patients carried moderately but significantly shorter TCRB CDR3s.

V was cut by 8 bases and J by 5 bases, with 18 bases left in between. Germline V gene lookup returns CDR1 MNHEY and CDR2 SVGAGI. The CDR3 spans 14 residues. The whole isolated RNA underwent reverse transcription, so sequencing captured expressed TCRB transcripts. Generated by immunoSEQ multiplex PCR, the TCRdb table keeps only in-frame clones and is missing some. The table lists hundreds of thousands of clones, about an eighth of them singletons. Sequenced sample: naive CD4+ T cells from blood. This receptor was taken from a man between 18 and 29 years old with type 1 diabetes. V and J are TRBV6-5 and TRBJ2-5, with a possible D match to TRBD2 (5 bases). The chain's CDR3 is CASSPRGVRETQYF. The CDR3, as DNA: TGTGCCAGCTCTCCTCGGGGAGTCAGGGAGACCCAGTACTTC.